This T cell receptor beta chain was obtained from a study of T cells in Graves' hyperthyroidism and ophthalmopathy. At least ten counts were recorded for this clonotype. Amplification targeted TCR beta CDR3 regions from RNA transcripts. First-round RT-PCR with HTBI primers amplified the TCR CDR3 region. TCRdb re-called the multiplex PCR reads through MiXCR, storing one row per CDR3 protein. Of roughly 800,000 distinct CDR3 sequences in the sample, 38% were seen once. The specimen was blood. The source of this sequence is a man between 18 and 29 years old with Graves' hyperthyroidism.

DNA of the CDR3: TGTGCCAGCAGCCCACACCCAGGGGCTAGGGACGAGCAGTACTTC. Amino acids: CASSPHPGARDEQYF. The V gene is TRBV7-6, the J gene TRBJ2-7; D may be TRBD1 (6 bases). This CDR3 contains 15 residues. The germline V gene encodes CDR1 SGHVS and CDR2 FNYEAQ. Trimming pared 5 bases from V and 5 bases from J, leaving 19 bases between.